This T cell receptor (beta chain) came from a study of blood T cells in healthy people across ages (dated by TCRdb to about 2015). Broadly, across the study: In model experiments, template switching captured about one uniquely barcoded TCR beta cDNA molecule for every two T cells. The study measured age-related changes in TCR beta repertoire diversity using deep sequencing normalized with unique cDNA molecular identifiers. The donors were divided into four age groups: young (average around 17 years), middle-aged (around 41), aged (roughly 66) and long-lived (82). To avoid experimental bias, donors of different ages were randomly spread across the sequencing lanes. Using the same blood draw, the study looked at two additional independent replicas of 1 million unique cDNA reads for two donors, one aged 18 to 30 and the other aged 80 or older. On the study overall, not on this receptor specifically: Because donor CMV infection status was unknown, age-related changes in expanded clonotypes were potentially confounded. Total diversity estimates from one million sequenced T cells were considered lower bounds and underestimates. The percentage of naive T cells measured by flow cytometry correlated strongly with observed TCR beta diversity. Compared with the aged group, more naive CD4+ T cells, fewer expanded clones and increased TCR diversity were shown by the long-lived group, suggesting age selection. As age increased, observed TCR beta diversity per million T cells dropped in a roughly linear way, and a significant reduction was already evident by age 40. Bulk unsorted PBMC profiling prevented conclusive comparison of naive and antigen-experienced compartments.

The roughly 39 donors, aged about 6 to 90 years, were systemically healthy Caucasian individuals from Russia. Around 10 milliliters of peripheral blood were collected from each donor into EDTA-treated Vacutainer tubes. Ficoll-Paque density-gradient centrifugation was used to isolate PBMCs, with at least 7 million per sample. Total RNA was extracted from PBMCs with Trizol reagent, with at least 6 micrograms obtained per sample. The percentages of naive CD45RAhigh/CD27high T cells were determined by flow cytometry on a PBMC aliquot from every donor. Looking up the germline V gene (reference sequence) yields CDR1 DFQATT and CDR2 SNEGSKA. The CDR3 runs 11 amino acids, cysteine and phenylalanine included. CDR3 DNA is the only sequence kept; it has 33 bases, read in frame from the first base. The germline V end is reduced by 5 bases and the J end by 6 bases; junction bases left unmatched: 0. With respect to this clonotype: Its antigen is not yet known. No base quality values were provided; no much bigger clone lies one nucleotide off.

Library method: 5' RACE. Instrument on record: Illumina HiSeq 2500. A second 7 to 11 cycle PCR used a sample-barcoded 5' primer and a J-beta primer mix. A template-switch 5' adaptor carrying 12 random nucleotides introduced a unique molecular identifier onto each TCR beta cDNA molecule. Each sample yielded at least 2.5 million CDR3-containing paired-end reads. All of the RNA was converted into first-strand cDNA using the Mint cDNA synthesis kit, with a TRBC-specific oligonucleotide serving as the primer. All cDNA was treated with uracil-DNA glycosylase and then went through a first 18-cycle PCR with the universal primers M1SS and BC2_uni_R. Regarding the original processing steps: For normalization, 1 million high-quality reads, each with a distinct molecular identifier, were randomly selected from each sample. Reads with shared molecular identifiers were discarded instead of being binned into consensus sequences. MiTCR, with a Q25 quality threshold and the strictest error-elimination algorithm, was used for CDR3 identification, clonotype clustering and error correction. A nonparametric unseen species model with Euler transformation was used to estimate a lower bound on total TCR beta diversity. TCRdb trimmed public reads at Q25 via fastp, called clones via MiXCR and kept in-frame beta chains. Each CDR3 protein gets just one entry, which takes the most common genes and DNA from the rows behind it. The V and J calls reflect TCRdb's pipeline rather than the authors' work. For this sample there are fewer than 900,000 distinct CDR3 sequences; 35% to 40% appear just once. Of the sample, over 10% falls within the top ten clones.

This clonotype was sampled from a man between 18 and 29 years old in good health. Source material: blood. The chain was built from TRBV20-1 and TRBJ2-3, with 9 bases in between that match TRBD1. The DNA sequence follows: TGCAGTGCTGACAGGGGGGATACGCAGTATTTT. Its amino acids are CSADRGDTQYF.